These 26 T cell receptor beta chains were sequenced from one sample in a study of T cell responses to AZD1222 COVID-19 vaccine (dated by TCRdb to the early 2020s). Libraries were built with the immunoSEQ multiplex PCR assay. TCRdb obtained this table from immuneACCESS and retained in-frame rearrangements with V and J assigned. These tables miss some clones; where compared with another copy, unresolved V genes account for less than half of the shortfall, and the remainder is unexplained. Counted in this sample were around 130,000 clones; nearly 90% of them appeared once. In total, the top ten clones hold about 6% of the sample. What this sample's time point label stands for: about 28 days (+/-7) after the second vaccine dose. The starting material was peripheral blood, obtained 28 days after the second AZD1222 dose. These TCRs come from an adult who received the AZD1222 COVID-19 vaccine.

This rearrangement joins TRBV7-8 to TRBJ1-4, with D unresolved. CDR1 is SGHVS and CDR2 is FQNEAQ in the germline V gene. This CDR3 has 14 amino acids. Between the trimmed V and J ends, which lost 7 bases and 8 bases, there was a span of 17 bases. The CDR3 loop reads CASTQTPGSEKLFF. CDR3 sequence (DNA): TGTGCCAGCACCCAAACCCCCGGGAGCGAAAAACTGTTTTTT.

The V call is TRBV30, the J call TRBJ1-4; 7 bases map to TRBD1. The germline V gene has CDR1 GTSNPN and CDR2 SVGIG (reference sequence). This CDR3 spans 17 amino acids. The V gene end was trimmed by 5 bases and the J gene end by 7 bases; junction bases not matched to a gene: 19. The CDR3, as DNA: TGTGCCTGGGCTTCGGACAGGCGCTTGGGCAGGGGTGAAAAACTGTTTTTT. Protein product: CAWASDRRLGRGEKLFF.

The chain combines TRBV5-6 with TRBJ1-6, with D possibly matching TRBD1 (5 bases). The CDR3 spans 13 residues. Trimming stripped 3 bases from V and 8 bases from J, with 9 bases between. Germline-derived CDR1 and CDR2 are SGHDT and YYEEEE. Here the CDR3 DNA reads TGTGCCAGCAGCTGGGGGAGAGATTCACCCCTCCACTTT. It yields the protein CASSWGRDSPLHF.

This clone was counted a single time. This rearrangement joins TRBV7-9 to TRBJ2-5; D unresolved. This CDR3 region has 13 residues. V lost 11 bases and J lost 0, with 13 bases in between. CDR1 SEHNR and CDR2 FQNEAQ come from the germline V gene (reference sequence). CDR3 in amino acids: CAGRNRDQETQYF. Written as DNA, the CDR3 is TGTGCCGGAAGGAACAGAGACCAAGAGACCCAGTACTTC.

The CDR3 region has the DNA TGTGCCAGCAGTTACTCCGGACTGACAAACACTGAAGCTTTCTTT. It codes for CASSYSGLTNTEAFF. The chain combines TRBV6-5 with TRBJ1-1; D uncertain. V shed 0 bases and J shed 2 bases, with 10 bases lying between them. This CDR3 has 15 residues. Per germline, CDR1 MNHEY and CDR2 SVGAGI.

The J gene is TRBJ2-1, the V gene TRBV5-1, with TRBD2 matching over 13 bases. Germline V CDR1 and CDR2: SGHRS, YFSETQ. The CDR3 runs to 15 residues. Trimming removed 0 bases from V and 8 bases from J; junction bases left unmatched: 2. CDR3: CASSLGTSGSDEQFF. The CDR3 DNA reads TGCGCCAGCAGCTTGGGGACTAGCGGGAGCGATGAGCAGTTCTTC.

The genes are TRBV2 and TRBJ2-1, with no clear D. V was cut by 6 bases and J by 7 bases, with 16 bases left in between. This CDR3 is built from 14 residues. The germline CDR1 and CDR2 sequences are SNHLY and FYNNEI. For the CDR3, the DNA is TGTGCCAGCAGGGCTCTTTTGAGGTTAAATGAGCAGTTCTTC. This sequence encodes CASRALLRLNEQFF.

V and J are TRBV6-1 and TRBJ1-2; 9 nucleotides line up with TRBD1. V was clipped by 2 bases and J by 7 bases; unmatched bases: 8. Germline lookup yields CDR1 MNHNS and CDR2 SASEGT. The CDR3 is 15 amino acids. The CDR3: CASSEPGQGRFGYTF. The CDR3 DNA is TGTGCCAGCAGTGAACCGGGACAGGGCCGCTTTGGCTACACCTTC.

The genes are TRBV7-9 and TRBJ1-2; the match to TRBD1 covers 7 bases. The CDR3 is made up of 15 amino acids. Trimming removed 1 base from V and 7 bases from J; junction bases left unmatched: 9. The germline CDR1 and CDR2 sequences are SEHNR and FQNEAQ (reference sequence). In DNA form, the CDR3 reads TGTGCCAGCAGCTTAGGGAGGGGGCAGTCGGCTGGCTACACCTTC. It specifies CASSLGRGQSAGYTF.

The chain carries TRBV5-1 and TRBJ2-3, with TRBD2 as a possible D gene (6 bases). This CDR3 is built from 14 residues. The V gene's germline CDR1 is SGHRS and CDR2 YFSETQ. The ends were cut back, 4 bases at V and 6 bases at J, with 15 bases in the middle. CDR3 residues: CASSPGLLGDTQYF. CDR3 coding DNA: TGCGCCAGCAGCCCCGGACTACTTGGGGATACGCAGTATTTT.

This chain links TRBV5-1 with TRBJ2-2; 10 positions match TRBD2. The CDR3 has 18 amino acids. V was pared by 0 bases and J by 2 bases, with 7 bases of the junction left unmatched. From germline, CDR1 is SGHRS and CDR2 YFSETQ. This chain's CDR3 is CASSLGPGTSVNTGELFF. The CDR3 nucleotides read TGCGCCAGCAGCTTGGGCCCCGGGACTAGCGTTAACACCGGGGAGCTGTTTTTT.

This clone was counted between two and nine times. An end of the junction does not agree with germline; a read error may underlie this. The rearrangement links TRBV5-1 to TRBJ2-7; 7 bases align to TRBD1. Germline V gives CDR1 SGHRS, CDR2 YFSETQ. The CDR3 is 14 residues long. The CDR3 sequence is CASRLGHPGGEQYF. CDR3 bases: TGCGCCAGCAGGTTGGGACACCCAGGGGGCGAGCAGTACTTC. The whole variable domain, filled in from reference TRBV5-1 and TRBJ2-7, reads KAGVTQTPRYLIKTRGQQVTLSCSPISGHRSVSWYQQTPGQGLQFLFEYFSETQRNKGNFPGRFSGRQFSNSRSEMNVSTLELGDSALYLCASRLGHPGGEQYFGPGTRLTVT.

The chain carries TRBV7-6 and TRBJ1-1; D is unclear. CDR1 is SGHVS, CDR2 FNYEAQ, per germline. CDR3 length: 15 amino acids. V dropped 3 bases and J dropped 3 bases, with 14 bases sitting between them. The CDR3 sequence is CASSFSDTGDTEAFF. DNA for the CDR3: TGTGCCAGCAGCTTCTCCGACACGGGCGACACTGAAGCTTTCTTT.

The CDR3 DNA reads TGTGCCAGCAGCTGGGCTAGCGGGAAGTCCTACGAGCAGTACTTC. Protein sequence: CASSWASGKSYEQYF. This rearrangement joins TRBV6-5 to TRBJ2-7, with 9 bases aligning to TRBD2. The J segment lost 1 base and the V segment lost 6 bases, leaving 7 bases of the junction unmatched. The CDR3 runs 15 residues. The germline V gene has CDR1 MNHEY and CDR2 SVGAGI.

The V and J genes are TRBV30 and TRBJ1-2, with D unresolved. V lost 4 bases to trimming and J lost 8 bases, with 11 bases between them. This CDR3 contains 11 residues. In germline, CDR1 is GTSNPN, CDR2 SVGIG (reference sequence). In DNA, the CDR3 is TGTGCCTGGAAACTGAAACGAGGCTACACCTTC. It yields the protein CAWKLKRGYTF.

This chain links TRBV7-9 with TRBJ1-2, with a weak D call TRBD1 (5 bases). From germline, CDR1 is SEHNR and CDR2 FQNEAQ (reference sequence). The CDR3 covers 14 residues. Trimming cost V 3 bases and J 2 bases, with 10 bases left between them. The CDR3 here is CASSFNGDNYGYTF. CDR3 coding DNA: TGTGCCAGCAGCTTCAACGGGGACAACTATGGCTACACCTTC.

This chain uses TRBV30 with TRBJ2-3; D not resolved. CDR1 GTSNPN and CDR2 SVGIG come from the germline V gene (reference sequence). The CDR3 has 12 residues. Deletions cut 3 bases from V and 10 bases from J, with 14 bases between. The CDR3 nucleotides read TGTGCCTGGAGGGTGGTCTATACGCCGCAGTATTTT. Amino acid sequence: CAWRVVYTPQYF.

The CDR3 loop is CASSQNLGSEGQYF. The CDR3 DNA is TGTGCCAGCAGCCAGAACCTCGGGTCCGAGGGGCAGTACTTC. The rearrangement links TRBV3-1 (or the pseudogene TRBV3-2) to TRBJ2-7, with D possibly being TRBD2 (5 bases). The V gene's germline CDR1 is LGHDT and CDR2 YNNKEL (reference sequence). Trimming left V 3 bases short and J 9 bases short, with 18 bases between. CDR3 length equals 14 residues.

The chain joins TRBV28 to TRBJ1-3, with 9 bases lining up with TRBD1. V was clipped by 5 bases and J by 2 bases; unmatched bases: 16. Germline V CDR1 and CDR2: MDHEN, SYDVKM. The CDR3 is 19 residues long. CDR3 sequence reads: CASSPEGQGGGTPGNTIYF. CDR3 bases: TGTGCCAGCAGTCCTGAGGGACAGGGAGGAGGAACCCCTGGAAACACCATATATTTT.

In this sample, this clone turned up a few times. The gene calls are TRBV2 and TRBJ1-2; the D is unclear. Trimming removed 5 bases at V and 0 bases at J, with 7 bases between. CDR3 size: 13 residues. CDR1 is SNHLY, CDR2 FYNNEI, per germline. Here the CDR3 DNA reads TGTGCCAGCAGTAGTCAGACTAACTATGGCTACACCTTC. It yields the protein CASSSQTNYGYTF.

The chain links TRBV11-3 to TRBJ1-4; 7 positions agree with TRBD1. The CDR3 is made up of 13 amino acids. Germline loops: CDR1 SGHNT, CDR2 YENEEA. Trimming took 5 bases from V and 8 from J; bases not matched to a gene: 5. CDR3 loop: CASSPGTVEKLFF. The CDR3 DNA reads TGTGCCAGCAGCCCCGGGACAGTCGAAAAACTGTTTTTT.

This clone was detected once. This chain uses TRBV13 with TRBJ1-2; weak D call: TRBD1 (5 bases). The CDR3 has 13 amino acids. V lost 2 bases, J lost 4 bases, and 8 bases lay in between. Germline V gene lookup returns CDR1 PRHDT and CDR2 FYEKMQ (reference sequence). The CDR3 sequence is CASSLQGIYGYTF. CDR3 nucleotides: TGTGCCAGCAGCTTACAGGGTATCTATGGCTACACCTTC.

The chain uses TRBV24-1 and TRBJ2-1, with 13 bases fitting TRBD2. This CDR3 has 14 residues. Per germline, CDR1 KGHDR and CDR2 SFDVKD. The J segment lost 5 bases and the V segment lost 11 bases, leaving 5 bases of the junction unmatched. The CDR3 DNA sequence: TGTGCCATCGCGGGGACTAGCGGGAACAATGAGCAGTTCTTC. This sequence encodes CAIAGTSGNNEQFF.

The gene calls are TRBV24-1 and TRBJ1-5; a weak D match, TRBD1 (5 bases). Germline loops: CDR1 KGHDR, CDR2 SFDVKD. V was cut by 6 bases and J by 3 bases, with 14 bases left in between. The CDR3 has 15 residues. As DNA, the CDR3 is TGTGCCACCAGTAGTACGAAGGGGTCCAATCAGCCCCAGCATTTT. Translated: CATSSTKGSNQPQHF.

The CDR3 here is CASSPRVGYGYTF. DNA for the CDR3: TGTGCCAGCAGCCCCAGGGTGGGCTATGGCTACACCTTC. V and J are TRBV3-1 (or the pseudogene TRBV3-2) and TRBJ1-2; weak D call: TRBD1 (5 bases). The germline gives CDR1 LGHDT, CDR2 YNNKEL (reference sequence). V lost 4 bases and J 4 bases, leaving 10 bases between the germline ends. The CDR3 length is 13 residues.

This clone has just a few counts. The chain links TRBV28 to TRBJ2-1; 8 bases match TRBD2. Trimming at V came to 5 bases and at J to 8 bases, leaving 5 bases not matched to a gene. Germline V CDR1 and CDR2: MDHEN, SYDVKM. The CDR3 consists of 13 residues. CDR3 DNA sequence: TGTGCCAGCAGTGATGCGGGAGGCTATGAGCAGTTCTTC. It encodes CASSDAGGYEQFF. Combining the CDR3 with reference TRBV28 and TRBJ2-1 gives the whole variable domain DVKVTQSSRYLVKRTGEKVFLECVQDMDHENMFWYRQDPGLGLRLIYFSYDVKMKEKGDIPEGYSVSREKKERFSLILESASTNQTSMYLCASSDAGGYEQFFGPGTRLTVL.